A selection of T cell receptor beta chains follows, all from one sample in a study of blood T cell repertoires in COVID-19. Some clones are missing from TCRdb's copy, which holds only in-frame ones; the method was immunoSEQ multiplex PCR. Of 100,000 to 150,000 clones listed, roughly 90% are singletons. The sequenced sample consisted of peripheral blood. These receptors were obtained from a woman older than 75 with acute or convalescent COVID-19. Both conserved end residues are part of each CDR3. D genes are given only for firm matches. The size entry is marked missing in some rows and otherwise reads once, few, many or a size class.

j_call d_call clone_size v_call cdr3_nt cdr3_aa
TRBJ2-5 TRBD2 NA TRBV27 TGTGCCAGCAGTCGCGGACTAGCGGTCGGAGAGACCCAGTACTTC CASSRGLAVGETQYF
TRBJ1-5 TRBD1 few TRBV12-5 TGTGCTAGTGGTTTGGGCGGGACAGGGGGTCAGCCCCAGCATTTT CASGLGGTGGQPQHF
TRBJ1-6 NA NA TRBV5-1 TGCGCCAGCAGCCCCGGGACACCGTATAATTCACCCCTCCACTTT CASSPGTPYNSPLHF
TRBJ2-7 NA few TRBV4-3 TGCGCCAGCAGCCAAGACAGGGGGGATACTTACGAGCAGTACTTC CASSQDRGDTYEQYF
TRBJ2-3 NA NA TRBV5-4 TGTGCCAGCAGGCAGACTAGTGGGACTTCTGATACGCAGTATTTT CASRQTSGTSDTQYF
TRBJ2-3 TRBD1 NA TRBV7-2 TGTGCCAGCAGCGGACAGGGGGCCCGCACAGATACGCAGTATTTT CASSGQGARTDTQYF
TRBJ2-1 TRBD2 NA TRBV9 TGTGCCAGCAGCGGCCGACTAGCGAGCATAGATGAGCAGTTCTTC CASSGRLASIDEQFF
TRBJ2-7 TRBD2 once TRBV27 TGTGCCAGCAGCTTTGCTAGCGGACCATACGAGCAGTACTTC CASSFASGPYEQYF
TRBJ2-7 TRBD1 NA TRBV5-1 TGCGCCAGCAGCTTGGGCCCCGGGACAGGCTCCTACGAGCAGTACTTC CASSLGPGTGSYEQYF
TRBJ1-2 TRBD1 once TRBV28 TGTGCCAGCAGTTTATTCCCCACAGGGGGGCCTGGCTACACCTTC CASSLFPTGGPGYTF
TRBJ2-5 NA NA TRBV7-2 TGTGCCAGCAGGTTAATTTCGGAGACCCAGTACTTC CASRLISETQYF
TRBJ2-1 TRBD2 once TRBV19 TGTGCCAGTAGCCCCACTAGCGGGAATGTACTGGTCTACAATGAGCAGTTCTTC CASSPTSGNVLVYNEQFF
TRBJ1-4 NA NA TRBV4-1 TGCGCCAGCAGCAGGCATGACTCAACAACTAATGAAAAACTGTTTTTT CASSRHDSTTNEKLFF
TRBJ1-2 TRBD1 NA TRBV19 TGTGCCAGTAGTCCGGGACAGGGATTAGGTAGCTATGGCTACACCTTC CASSPGQGLGSYGYTF
TRBJ2-1 TRBD1 NA TRBV27 TGTGCCAGCAGTTCCTGGGACAGGGATGAGCAGTTCTTC CASSSWDRDEQFF
TRBJ2-2 NA NA TRBV3-1/TRBV3-2 TGTGCCAGCAGCCAAACTAGCAGCTCGAACACCGGGGAGCTGTTTTTT CASSQTSSSNTGELFF
TRBJ2-3 TRBD2 NA TRBV19 TGTGCCAGTAGTATAACGGGGGGGCGCGGAGATACGCAGTATTTT CASSITGGRGDTQYF
TRBJ2-7 NA NA TRBV19 TGTGCCAGTAGTATCGGTTACGAGCAGTACTTC CASSIGYEQYF